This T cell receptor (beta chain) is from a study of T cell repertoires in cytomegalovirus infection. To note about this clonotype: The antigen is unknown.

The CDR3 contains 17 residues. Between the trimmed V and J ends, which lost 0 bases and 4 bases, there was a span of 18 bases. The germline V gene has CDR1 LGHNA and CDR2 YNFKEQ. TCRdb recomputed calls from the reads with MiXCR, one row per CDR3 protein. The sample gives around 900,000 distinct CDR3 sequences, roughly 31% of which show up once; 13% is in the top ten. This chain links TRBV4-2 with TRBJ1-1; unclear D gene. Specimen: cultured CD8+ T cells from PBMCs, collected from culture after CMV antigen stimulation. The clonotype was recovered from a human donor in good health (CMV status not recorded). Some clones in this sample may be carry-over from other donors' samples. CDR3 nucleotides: TGTGCCAGCAGCCAAGATCTTATGGGGATCTGGGGCACTGAAGCTTTCTTT. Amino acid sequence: CASSQDLMGIWGTEAFF.